The rows below give T cell receptor beta chains drawn from one sample of a study of shared T cell receptors in the human thymus. Generated by immunoSEQ multiplex PCR, the TCRdb table keeps only in-frame clones and is missing some. Here the sample spans roughly 710,000 clones, 80% to 90% being singletons. Another study also made use of these data, one on human thymus T cells.

Sample: thymocytes. All receptors derive from a girl under two years old with a congenital heart defect. CDR3s include the opening cysteine and the closing phenylalanine or tryptophan. D genes are given only for firm matches. Rows may omit the clone size; those that give it use once, few, many or a size class.

d_gene	v_gene	abundance	j_gene	CDR3aa	CDR3nt
.	TRBV18	.	TRBJ2-1	CASSPNPPGWSEQFF	TGTGCCAGCTCACCAAACCCGCCAGGGTGGAGTGAGCAGTTCTTC
.	TRBV7-2	.	TRBJ1-6	CASSSKQDNSPLHF	TGTGCCAGCAGCTCGAAACAGGATAATTCACCCCTCCACTTT
.	TRBV27	few	TRBJ1-6	CASSPRRVNNSPLHF	TGTGCCAGCAGTCCCCGGAGGGTGAATAATTCACCCCTCCACTTT
.	TRBV29-1	.	TRBJ1-2	CSAEDSYYGYTF	TGCAGCGCTGAGGACAGCTATTATGGCTACACCTTC
.	TRBV5-1	.	TRBJ2-5	CASSSSAWGETQYF	TGCGCCAGCAGCTCTTCCGCTTGGGGCGAGACCCAGTACTTC
.	TRBV23-1	.	TRBJ1-6	CASSQGGEFSYNSPLHF	TGCGCCAGCAGTCAAGGAGGGGAATTCTCCTATAATTCACCCCTCCACTTT
.	TRBV28	.	TRBJ2-4	CASQPEGAKNIQYF	TGTGCCAGCCAACCCGAGGGAGCCAAAAACATTCAGTACTTC
TRBD1	TRBV7-9	.	TRBJ2-3	CASSLCSGQGSTDTQYF	TGTGCCAGCAGCTTATGCTCGGGACAGGGGTCCACAGATACGCAGTATTTT
.	TRBV6-1	.	TRBJ1-2	CASSEGRSNYGYTF	TGTGCCAGCAGTGAAGGTCGGAGTAACTATGGCTACACCTTC
.	TRBV11-2	.	TRBJ2-2	CASSQQGDTGELFF	TGTGCCAGCAGCCAACAGGGCGACACCGGGGAGCTGTTTTTT
TRBD2	TRBV19	.	TRBJ2-1	CAPFHPEGTSGGRGHEQFF	TGTGCCCCATTTCACCCGGAGGGGACTAGCGGGGGGCGGGGACATGAGCAGTTCTTC
.	TRBV7-2	.	TRBJ2-5	CASSSRDSPGETQYF	TGTGCCAGCAGCAGCCGGGACTCACCAGGGGAGACCCAGTACTTC
TRBD2	TRBV6-1	.	TRBJ2-5	CASSDRRGGVETQYF	TGTGCCAGCAGTGACAGGCGGGGGGGCGTCGAGACCCAGTACTTC
TRBD2	TRBV28	.	TRBJ2-2	CASSPTGGVWPRMIGELFF	TGTGCCAGCAGTCCCACGGGGGGGGTGTGGCCCAGGATGATTGGGGAGCTGTTTTTT
.	TRBV19	.	TRBJ2-3	CASSGGPCTDTQYF	TGTGCCAGTAGTGGGGGCCCTTGCACAGATACGCAGTATTTT
.	TRBV14	.	TRBJ1-1	CASSQDSMPGAFF	TGTGCCAGCAGCCAAGATAGTATGCCCGGAGCTTTCTTT
.	TRBV7-9	.	TRBJ2-7	CASSLYRTPSTYEQYF	TGTGCCAGCAGCTTGTATAGGACACCATCAACCTACGAGCAGTACTTC
.	TRBV29-1	.	TRBJ2-2	CSGSKRRTPLGTGELFF	TGCAGCGGCAGCAAGAGGCGGACTCCGTTGGGCACCGGGGAGCTGTTTTTT
.	TRBV27	.	TRBJ1-4	CASSLVGLTNEKLFF	TGTGCCAGCAGTTTAGTGGGACTGACTAATGAAAAACTGTTTTTT
TRBD1	TRBV15	.	TRBJ1-2	CATSGRPTGGTSDGYTF	TGTGCCACCAGCGGAAGACCGACAGGGGGAACATCTGATGGCTACACCTTC
TRBD1	TRBV2	.	TRBJ1-1	CASSFRTGTGYGEAFF	TGTGCCAGCAGTTTTCGAACCGGGACAGGATACGGTGAAGCTTTCTTT
TRBD1	TRBV30	.	TRBJ2-7	CAWRHLGDRDHEQYF	TGTGCCTGGAGACACCTAGGGGACAGGGACCACGAGCAGTACTTC
.	TRBV5-4	.	TRBJ1-1	CASSLVGLPPGTEAFF	TGTGCCAGCAGCTTGGTGGGTCTCCCTCCGGGCACTGAAGCTTTCTTT
.	TRBV10-3	few	TRBJ1-5	CAISAGPTGPCGGDWQPQHF	TGTGCCATCAGCGCCGGGCCCACCGGTCCGTGCGGGGGCGATTGGCAGCCCCAGCATTTT
.	TRBV29-1	.	TRBJ1-2	CSDPLGGDYTF	TGCAGCGACCCCCTAGGGGGGGACTACACCTTC
.	TRBV18	.	TRBJ2-7	CASSPFGGETYEQYF	TGTGCCAGCTCACCATTCGGGGGAGAAACCTACGAGCAGTACTTC
.	TRBV6-5	few	TRBJ2-3	CASSSPTEAADTQYF	TGTGCCAGCAGTTCGCCGACAGAGGCGGCAGATACGCAGTATTTT
.	TRBV12-5	.	TRBJ1-1	CASGPTRASKKRMNTEAFF	TGTGCTAGTGGCCCGACCAGAGCCTCAAAAAAGCGGATGAACACTGAAGCTTTCTTT
TRBD1	TRBV9	once	TRBJ1-4	CASSRGQGNEKLFF	TGTGCCAGCAGCAGGGGACAGGGTAATGAAAAACTGTTTTTT
.	TRBV28	.	TRBJ1-2	CASSINQGPSGYTF	TGTGCCAGCAGCATCAATCAGGGGCCCAGTGGCTACACCTTC
.	TRBV18	.	TRBJ1-2	CASSPEGAPSNYGYTF	TGTGCCAGCTCACCAGAGGGTGCCCCTTCTAACTATGGCTACACCTTC
.	TRBV27	.	TRBJ2-3	CASSLIGSTDTQYF	TGTGCCAGCAGTTTAATCGGTAGCACAGATACGCAGTATTTT
TRBD1	TRBV5-6	.	TRBJ2-7	CASRSTGAATLPYEQYF	TGTGCCAGCAGATCGACAGGGGCCGCCACCCTCCCCTACGAGCAGTACTTC
.	TRBV29-1	few	TRBJ1-1	CSVRWYKRGAPTEAFF	TGCAGCGTTAGATGGTACAAACGTGGGGCCCCGACTGAAGCTTTCTTT
TRBD1	TRBV10-3	.	TRBJ2-5	CAISDGQGSRETQYF	TGTGCCATCAGTGACGGACAGGGATCCCGAGAGACCCAGTACTTC
TRBD1	TRBV10-1	.	TRBJ2-2	CASSRDRVLTGELFF	TGCGCCAGCAGCCGGGACAGGGTACTCACCGGGGAGCTGTTTTTT
.	TRBV7-8	.	TRBJ1-2	CASSLGQSYTF	TGTGCCAGCAGCTTAGGTCAGTCCTACACCTTC